These 30 T cell receptor beta chains came from one sample sequenced in a study of blood T cell repertoires in COVID-19. Method: immunoSEQ multiplex PCR; TCRdb's copy keeps in-frame clones and lacks some. The table shows 150,000 to 250,000 clones, with roughly four fifths occurring only once. Sequencing input: PBMCs or T cells enriched from blood (not recorded which). The receptors originated from a man aged 35 to 55 who had recovered from COVID-19.

This sequence joins TRBV2 and TRBJ2-5; 14 bases are shared with TRBD2. The CDR3 has 16 amino acids. V lost 5 bases and J lost 4; bases outside the gene matches: 6. CDR1 and CDR2 (germline): SNHLY, FYNNEI. The CDR3 DNA sequence: TGTGCCAGCAGTCCCAGACTAGCGGGAGGGCCAGAGACCCAGTACTTC. Amino acids: CASSPRLAGGPETQYF.

CDR3 amino acids: CASSLGYLGQSNQPQHF. CDR3 in DNA: TGTGCCAGCAGCTTAGGTTATCTGGGACAGAGCAATCAGCCCCAGCATTTT. The chain uses TRBV13 and TRBJ1-5; 7 nucleotides agree with TRBD1. Per the germline V gene, CDR1 is PRHDT and CDR2 is FYEKMQ (reference sequence). The CDR3 is 17 amino acids. Germline trimming cut 0 bases from V and 1 base from J; bases unmatched to any gene: 6. The full variable domain, completed using reference TRBV13 and TRBJ1-5, is AAGVIQSPRHLIKEKRETATLKCYPIPRHDTVYWYQQGPGQDPQFLISFYEKMQSDKGSIPDRFSAQQFSDYHSELNMSSLELGDSALYFCASSLGYLGQSNQPQHFGDGTRLSIL.

The chain carries TRBV5-1 and TRBJ2-5; 11 positions agree with TRBD2. Germline trimming cut 3 bases from V and 2 bases from J; bases unmatched to any gene: 9. This CDR3 is built from 17 residues. The germline V gene has CDR1 SGHRS and CDR2 YFSETQ. This chain's CDR3 is CASSSILRLAGQETQYF. The CDR3 nucleotides are TGCGCCAGCAGCTCCATCCTACGACTAGCGGGGCAAGAGACCCAGTACTTC.

The DNA of the CDR3 is TGTGCCAGCTCACCAGGACAGGGGGTCTTAAATCAGCCCCAGCATTTT. It is translated as CASSPGQGVLNQPQHF. The V call is TRBV18, the J call TRBJ1-5, with 10 positions matching TRBD1. The CDR3 totals 16 residues. CDR1 and CDR2 from the germline V gene are KGHSH and LQKENI. Trimming took 2 bases from V and 4 from J; bases not matched to a gene: 5.

The chain joins TRBV7-2 to TRBJ1-3; D unclear. CDR3 length: 16 amino acids. The V gene's germline CDR1 is SGHTA and CDR2 FQGNSA. V gave up 1 base and J gave up 0 bases, with 10 bases separating them. CDR3 nucleotide sequence: TGTGCCAGCAGCTTAGTAGTATCGAACTCTGGAAACACCATATATTTT. Encoded protein: CASSLVVSNSGNTIYF.

The rearrangement joins TRBV7-3 to TRBJ2-3; D may be TRBD2 (7 bases). This CDR3 comprises 18 residues. V was trimmed by 5 bases and J by 0 bases, leaving 21 bases between them. The germline V gene encodes CDR1 SGHTA and CDR2 FQGTGA. This CDR3 reads CASSLRGAASGSTDTQYF. The DNA for the CDR3 is TGTGCCAGCAGCCTTAGGGGGGCCGCTAGCGGTAGCACAGATACGCAGTATTTT.

This chain connects TRBV12-3 or TRBV12-4 to TRBJ1-1; tentative D call: TRBD1 (5 bases). The CDR3 has 13 residues. V shed 3 bases and J shed 1 base, with 6 bases lying between them. CDR3 nucleotides: TGTGCCAGCAGTTTCCAGGGGAACACTGAAGCTTTCTTT. Its translation: CASSFQGNTEAFF.

This sequence joins TRBV6-2 or TRBV6-3 and TRBJ1-5; D perhaps matches TRBD1 (5 bases). This CDR3 region has 17 residues. CDR1 MNHEY and CDR2 SVGEGT come from the germline V gene. V dropped 0 bases and J dropped 4 bases, with 16 bases sitting between them. The CDR3: CASSYSMRGIANQPQHF. The CDR3 DNA reads TGTGCCAGCAGTTACTCGATGCGGGGGATAGCAAATCAGCCCCAGCATTTT.

V is TRBV24-1 and J is TRBJ1-5; a weak D match, TRBD1 (5 bases). The V end lost 5 bases, the J end lost 0 bases, and 13 bases lay between the germline ends. CDR3 length: 16 residues. Germline V lookup: CDR1 KGHDR, CDR2 SFDVKD. CDR3 region: CATSGLTDYSNQPQHF. The CDR3 coding sequence is TGTGCCACCAGTGGCCTGACAGATTATAGCAATCAGCCCCAGCATTTT.

J is TRBJ2-4 and V is TRBV18, with D unclear. The CDR3 spans 14 residues. Between the trimmed V and J ends, which lost 4 bases and 13 bases, there was a span of 20 bases. Germline loops: CDR1 KGHSH, CDR2 LQKENI. In DNA form, the CDR3 reads TGTGCCAGCTCACTTCCGTCAGGAAATTATGAACAGTACTTC. Protein sequence: CASSLPSGNYEQYF.

The chain recombines TRBV30 with TRBJ2-7; 7 bases line up with TRBD1. CDR3 length equals 14 residues. V dropped 3 bases and J dropped 6; count of bases not matched to a gene: 11. Germline V gene sequence: CDR1 GTSNPN, CDR2 SVGIG (reference sequence). The DNA of the CDR3 is TGTGCCTGGAGCCTTAAGGGGGCATCGGCCGAGCAGTACGTC. It is translated as CAWSLKGASAEQYV.

This clone appeared a few times. The J gene is TRBJ1-2, the V gene TRBV6-5; D is possibly TRBD1 (5 bases). Germline lookup yields CDR1 MNHEY and CDR2 SVGAGI. The CDR3 totals 15 residues. The V gene lost 4 bases and the J gene lost 1 base, with 13 bases spanning the gap. The CDR3 sequence is CASSLGGAGNYGYTF. In nucleotides, the CDR3 is TGTGCCAGCAGTTTGGGTGGGGCCGGTAACTATGGCTACACCTTC.

The rearrangement joins TRBV6-5 to TRBJ1-4; D remains unclear. Trimming left V 6 bases short and J 8 bases short, with 10 bases between. Germline loops: CDR1 MNHEY, CDR2 SVGAGI. The CDR3 extends over 12 amino acids. The CDR3 nucleotides are TGTGCCAGCAGCGGGGTGTCGGAAAAACTGTTTTTT. Its translation: CASSGVSEKLFF.

This CDR3 reads CASSHGDRTFNTEAFF. Written as DNA, the CDR3 is TGTGCCAGCAGCCACGGGGACAGAACATTCAACACTGAAGCTTTCTTT. The chain links TRBV7-9 to TRBJ1-1, with 7 bases lining up with TRBD1. The CDR3 has 16 amino acids. The V and J ends lost 5 bases and 2 bases, in that order; junction bases with no gene match: 11. Germline loops: CDR1 SEHNR, CDR2 FQNEAQ (reference sequence).

This clone has just one count. The V call is TRBV7-3, the J call TRBJ2-2; 7 positions match TRBD2. After removal of 5 bases from V and 5 bases from J, the junction contained 14 bases not matched to a gene. The CDR3 extends over 17 amino acids. Germline CDR1 SGHTA, CDR2 FQGTGA. CDR3 region: CASSRTPGGWGTGELFF. The CDR3, as DNA: TGTGCCAGCAGCCGAACACCGGGAGGTTGGGGAACCGGGGAGCTGTTTTTT.

This chain joins TRBV19 and TRBJ1-5, with D tentatively TRBD1 (5 bases). The germline gives CDR1 LNHDA, CDR2 SQIVND (reference sequence). V was shortened by 11 bases and J by 2 bases, with 16 bases between the two germline ends. The CDR3 has 14 amino acids. CDR3 loop: CAVASRGGNQPQHF. As DNA, the CDR3 is TGTGCCGTCGCAAGCCGGGGGGGCAATCAGCCCCAGCATTTT. Using reference TRBV19 and TRBJ1-5 for the parts outside the CDR3, the full variable domain is DGGITQSPKYLFRKEGQNVTLSCEQNLNHDAMYWYRQDPGQGLRLIYYSQIVNDFQKGDIAEGYSVSREKKESFPLTVTSAQKNPTAFYLCAVASRGGNQPQHFGDGTRLSIL.

The chain employs TRBV7-6 and TRBJ2-6, with D uncertain. The V end was cut by 1 base, the J end by 0 bases, with 4 bases between. From germline, CDR1 is SGHVS and CDR2 FNYEAQ. The CDR3 contains 15 residues. CDR3 sequence reads: CASSLGASGANVLTF. DNA of the CDR3: TGTGCCAGCAGCTTAGGAGCCTCTGGGGCCAACGTCCTGACTTTC.

The DNA of the CDR3 is TGCGCCAGCAGCTTGCCGGGACTAGCGGGAGACGAGCAGTACTTC. Translated, it gives CASSLPGLAGDEQYF. This rearrangement joins TRBV5-1 to TRBJ2-7, with 14 bases identical to TRBD2. Per the germline V gene, CDR1 is SGHRS and CDR2 is YFSETQ. J gave up 5 bases and V 1 base, and 2 bases lay outside the gene matches. The CDR3 is 15 residues long.

This sequence joins TRBV5-1 and TRBJ2-5; the match to TRBD2 covers 7 bases. This CDR3 is built from 14 residues. The germline CDR1 and CDR2 sequences are SGHRS and YFSETQ. After removal of 6 bases from V and 5 bases from J, the junction contained 10 bases not matched to a gene. Here the CDR3 reads CASKKVPGGETQYF. CDR3 coding DNA: TGCGCCAGCAAGAAGGTTCCCGGGGGGGAGACCCAGTACTTC.

The J gene is TRBJ1-1, the V gene TRBV18; no clear D gene. This CDR3 is 16 amino acids long. Germline values: CDR1 KGHSH, CDR2 LQKENI. V was clipped by 3 bases and J by 0 bases, with 14 bases between them. The CDR3 loop reads CASSPANSNMNTEAFF. CDR3 coding DNA: TGTGCCAGCTCACCGGCGAACAGTAACATGAACACTGAAGCTTTCTTT.

This rearrangement joins TRBV5-1 to TRBJ1-1; no clear D gene. V was cut by 5 bases and J by 2 bases, with 13 bases left in between. The V gene's germline CDR1 is SGHRS and CDR2 YFSETQ. CDR3 size: 14 residues. This CDR3 reads CASRTLYSNTEAFF. The CDR3 DNA sequence: TGCGCCAGCAGAACCCTTTACAGTAACACTGAAGCTTTCTTT. Filled out from reference TRBV5-1 and TRBJ1-1, the complete variable domain reads KAGVTQTPRYLIKTRGQQVTLSCSPISGHRSVSWYQQTPGQGLQFLFEYFSETQRNKGNFPGRFSGRQFSNSRSEMNVSTLELGDSALYLCASRTLYSNTEAFFGQGTRLTVV.

The chain combines TRBV11-2 with TRBJ2-7; 8 nucleotides match TRBD2. In germline, CDR1 is SGHAT, CDR2 FQNNGV. CDR3 length: 15 residues. V shed 4 bases, J shed 3 bases, and the junction held 8 bases outside the gene matches. The CDR3, as DNA: TGTGCCAGCAGCTCCAGCGGGAGCGAGGTCTACGAGCAGTACTTC. Translating gives CASSSSGSEVYEQYF.

The CDR3 coding sequence is TGTGCCAGCAGTTACTCGGGACAGGGGGCCCTCGAGCAGTACTTC. Its protein is CASSYSGQGALEQYF. The chain employs TRBV6-5 and TRBJ2-7, with 12 bases identical to TRBD1. This CDR3 is built from 15 residues. The germline gives CDR1 MNHEY, CDR2 SVGAGI. Trimming took 0 bases from V and 6 from J; bases not matched to a gene: 3.

The V and J genes are TRBV28 and TRBJ2-5, with 7 bases lining up with TRBD2. Per germline, CDR1 MDHEN and CDR2 SYDVKM. V trimming: 6 bases; J trimming: 2 bases; junction bases outside the gene matches: 12. This CDR3 spans 16 amino acids. The CDR3 here is CASSKIPTSWQETQYF. In DNA, the CDR3 is TGTGCCAGCAGCAAAATACCGACTAGCTGGCAAGAGACCCAGTACTTC.

The J gene is TRBJ1-1, the V gene TRBV18; 7 nucleotides agree with TRBD1. The CDR3 loop spans 15 amino acids. The J segment lost 5 bases and the V segment lost 4 bases, leaving 10 bases of the junction unmatched. CDR1 KGHSH and CDR2 LQKENI come from the germline V gene. This CDR3 is CASSQGGARRTEAFF. The CDR3 DNA reads TGTGCCAGCTCACAAGGGGGCGCACGAAGAACTGAAGCTTTCTTT.

The J gene is TRBJ2-1, the V gene TRBV7-9; 8 bases match TRBD2. There are 13 residues in the CDR3. V shed 5 bases, J shed 4 bases, and the junction held 1 base outside the gene matches. Germline CDR1 is SEHNR and CDR2 is FQNEAQ (reference sequence). CDR3 in amino acids: CASSRGGYNEQFF. In nucleotides, the CDR3 is TGTGCCAGCAGCCGCGGGGGGTACAATGAGCAGTTCTTC.

V gene TRBV30 combines with J gene TRBJ1-5; weak D call: TRBD1 (6 bases). The CDR3 totals 16 residues. Germline CDR1 GTSNPN, CDR2 SVGIG (reference sequence). V gave up 2 bases and J gave up 7 bases, with 21 bases separating them. The CDR3 nucleotides read TGTGCCTGGAGTAATAAACCGGGCAGGGGTGAACAGCCCCAGCATTTT. Translated: CAWSNKPGRGEQPQHF. The whole variable domain, remainder taken from reference TRBV30 and TRBJ1-5, is SQTIHQWPATLVQPVGSPLSLECTVEGTSNPNLYWYRQAAGRGLQLLFYSVGIGQISSEVPQNLSASRPQDRQFILSSKKLLLSDSGFYLCAWSNKPGRGEQPQHFGDGTRLSIL.

The chain joins TRBV7-2 to TRBJ1-2; D remains unclear. V lost 2 bases to trimming and J lost 0 bases, with 10 bases between them. In germline, CDR1 is SGHTA, CDR2 FQGNSA. The CDR3 totals 15 residues. Here the CDR3 reads CASSLMQLTNYGYTF. Written as DNA, the CDR3 is TGTGCCAGCAGCTTAATGCAACTTACTAACTATGGCTACACCTTC.

This rearrangement joins TRBV25-1 to TRBJ2-7; 9 nucleotides match TRBD1. J was trimmed by 5 bases and V by 6 bases; bases with no gene match: 14. CDR1 is MGHDK, CDR2 SYGVNS, per germline. The length of the CDR3 is 16 residues. This chain's CDR3 is CASSPSRGQGSHEQYF. As DNA, the CDR3 is TGTGCCAGCAGCCCATCAAGGGGACAGGGTAGCCACGAGCAGTACTTC.

A single count supports this clone. The chain joins TRBV7-8 to TRBJ1-6; 7 bases line up with TRBD1. V gave up 4 bases and J gave up 7 bases; unmatched junction bases: 13. This CDR3 contains 17 residues. Per germline, CDR1 SGHVS and CDR2 FQNEAQ. CDR3 loop: CASSSRQGVLGNSPLHF. In DNA form, the CDR3 reads TGTGCCAGCAGCTCCCGACAGGGAGTCCTTGGGAATTCACCCCTCCACTTT. Full variable domain (rest looked up from reference TRBV7-8 and TRBJ1-6): GAGVSQSPRYKVAKRGQDVALRCDPISGHVSLFWYQQALGQGPEFLTYFQNEAQLDKSGLPSDRFFAERPEGSVSTLKIQRTQQEDSAVYLCASSSRQGVLGNSPLHFGNGTRLTVT.